The rows below give T cell receptor beta chains drawn from one sample of a study of blood T cell repertoires in COVID-19. Measured with immunoSEQ multiplex PCR; TCRdb has only the in-frame clones, and not every one. The data show approximately 200,000 clones, roughly 87% seen once. Sequencing input: PBMCs or T cells enriched from blood (not recorded which). The receptors here all came from a man younger than 35 with acute COVID-19. CDR3s include the opening cysteine and the closing phenylalanine or tryptophan. Each record gives: J gene, V gene, CDR3 protein.

j_call: TRBJ1-4; v_call: TRBV9; cdr3_aa: CASSTFWGLNEKLFF
j_call: TRBJ1-2; v_call: TRBV4-1; cdr3_aa: CASSQVTGGNYGYTF
j_call: TRBJ2-3; v_call: TRBV5-4; cdr3_aa: CATNTQARGTDTQYF
j_call: TRBJ2-1; v_call: TRBV19; cdr3_aa: CASSSPGLTGLGSYNEQFF
j_call: TRBJ1-4; v_call: TRBV30; cdr3_aa: CASTGKATNEKLFF
j_call: TRBJ1-2; v_call: TRBV28; cdr3_aa: CASSSGQGGGYTF
j_call: TRBJ2-1; v_call: TRBV5-1; cdr3_aa: CASSLEGLAGVEQFF
j_call: TRBJ2-6; v_call: TRBV7-9; cdr3_aa: CASSLGQEIAGANVLTF
j_call: TRBJ2-2; v_call: TRBV7-7; cdr3_aa: CASSYGGKNTGELFF
j_call: TRBJ2-1; v_call: TRBV9; cdr3_aa: CASSVGTGDNEQFF
j_call: TRBJ2-1; v_call: TRBV30; cdr3_aa: CALRAGVGNEQFF
j_call: TRBJ2-1; v_call: TRBV4-3; cdr3_aa: CASSQDPKEQFF
j_call: TRBJ1-1; v_call: TRBV30; cdr3_aa: CAWSVQVDTEAFF
j_call: TRBJ2-7; v_call: TRBV2; cdr3_aa: CASRSRDSDEQYF
j_call: TRBJ2-3; v_call: TRBV10-3; cdr3_aa: CASEEAVEGTDTQYF
j_call: TRBJ1-6; v_call: TRBV6-5; cdr3_aa: CASTPRQGNSPLHF
j_call: TRBJ1-2; v_call: TRBV27; cdr3_aa: CASSLQRGGGYTF
j_call: TRBJ2-7; v_call: TRBV5-4; cdr3_aa: CASSSASGRWYEQYF
j_call: TRBJ1-5; v_call: TRBV19; cdr3_aa: CASSMGSGGSNQPQHF
j_call: TRBJ2-7; v_call: TRBV28; cdr3_aa: CASSYPSGQGALEQYF
j_call: TRBJ1-1; v_call: TRBV4-1; cdr3_aa: CASSQAGFEAFF
j_call: TRBJ2-7; v_call: TRBV11-3; cdr3_aa: CASQGSVPYEQYF
j_call: TRBJ2-1; v_call: TRBV7-7; cdr3_aa: CASSLDGQGAYNEQFF
j_call: TRBJ2-2; v_call: TRBV3-1/TRBV3-2; cdr3_aa: CASSDRGINTGELFF
j_call: TRBJ2-3; v_call: TRBV5-8; cdr3_aa: CASSLAVSAGTSGMDTQYF
j_call: TRBJ2-2; v_call: TRBV28; cdr3_aa: CASSLGSAGELFF
j_call: TRBJ1-2; v_call: TRBV6-5; cdr3_aa: CASSYSMAGKDGYTF
j_call: TRBJ2-1; v_call: TRBV3-1/TRBV3-2; cdr3_aa: CASSELENNEQFF
j_call: TRBJ1-5; v_call: TRBV19; cdr3_aa: CASTYSQSSNQPQHF